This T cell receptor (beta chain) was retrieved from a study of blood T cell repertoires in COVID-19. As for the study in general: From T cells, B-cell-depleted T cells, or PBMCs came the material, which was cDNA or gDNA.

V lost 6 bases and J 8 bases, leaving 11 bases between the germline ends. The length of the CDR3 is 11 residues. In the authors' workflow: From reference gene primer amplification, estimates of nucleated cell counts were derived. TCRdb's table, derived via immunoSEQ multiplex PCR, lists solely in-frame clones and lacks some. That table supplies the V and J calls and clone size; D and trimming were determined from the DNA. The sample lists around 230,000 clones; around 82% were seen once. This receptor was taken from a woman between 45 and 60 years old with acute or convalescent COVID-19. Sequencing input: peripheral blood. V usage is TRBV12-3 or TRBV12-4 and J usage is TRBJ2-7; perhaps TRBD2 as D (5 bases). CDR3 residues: CASSLAYKQYF. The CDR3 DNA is TGTGCCAGCAGCCTAGCATATAAGCAGTACTTC.